This TCR beta chain was captured by sequencing in a study of shared clonotypes between healthy human individuals. V lost 4 bases and J 8 bases, leaving 14 bases between the germline ends. Germline CDR1 is SEHNR and CDR2 is FQNEAQ (reference sequence). This CDR3 is built from 13 residues. The assay ran at deep level. Sorted-subset replicate PCR reactions contained approximately 190 ng DNA, corresponding to approximately 30,000 T cell genomes. The protocol was immunoSEQ multiplex PCR, while the TCRdb copy is restricted to in-frame clones and leaves out a portion. The sample carries 2 million or so clones, just under 95% recorded once. Naive-designated CD8 cells lacked CD45RO, were positively enriched for CCR7, and omitted terminally differentiated effector memory CD45RA+ cells. The donor population consisted of healthy HIV-negative adults with no recent acute infections or vaccinations. Study observations and caveats: A small donor pool kept down the genetic and exposure-history diversity that was represented.

Comments on this clone: Its antigen is as yet unknown.

The sample comprised naive CD8+ T cells sorted from blood. The chain carries TRBV7-9 and TRBJ1-2; perhaps TRBD1 as D (5 bases). The clonotype was recovered from a man between 18 and 29 years old in good health. The CDR3 DNA sequence: TGTGCCAGCAGCTCGACAGCTGCTTTCGGCTACACCTTC. Protein sequence: CASSSTAAFGYTF.